The 7 T cell receptor beta chains presented below share a single source sample, sequenced in a study of cytomegalovirus exposure and HLA in healthy donors. This table comes from immunoSEQ multiplex PCR, and its TCRdb copy is limited to in-frame clones, with some not included. The sample includes 140,000 or so clones, roughly 87% seen only once; the top ten take 4.5% to 5.5%. Sequencing was carried out using PBMCs. Every receptor here comes from a man aged 18 to 35 in good health and CMV-seropositive.

This chain connects TRBV30 to TRBJ1-6, with 7 bases aligning to TRBD1. The CDR3 contains 13 residues. The trim removed 3 bases at V and 9 bases at J, leaving 5 bases unmatched. From germline, CDR1 is GTSNPN and CDR2 SVGIG (reference sequence). The CDR3 DNA is TGTGCCTGGAGAGGACAGGCCACTTCACCCCTCCACTTT. Protein product: CAWRGQATSPLHF.

This chain connects TRBV5-1 to TRBJ1-2; the D is unclear. V lost 5 bases to trimming and J lost 8 bases, with 16 bases between them. Germline V lookup: CDR1 SGHRS, CDR2 YFSETQ. The CDR3 is made up of 13 amino acids. CDR3 coding DNA: TGCGCCAGCAGTCTGGCAGGTTTTAACGGCTACACCTTC. Amino acid sequence: CASSLAGFNGYTF.

This chain uses TRBV27 with TRBJ2-2; 8 nucleotides align to TRBD1. Losses at the gene ends were 4 bases for V and 5 bases for J; bases not matched to a gene: 6. The CDR3 runs to 15 residues. Germline lookup yields CDR1 MNHEY and CDR2 SMNVEV (reference sequence). The CDR3 DNA reads TGTGCCAGCAGTTCACAGGGGGAAAGAACCGGGGAGCTGTTTTTT. This encodes CASSSQGERTGELFF.

The rearrangement joins TRBV5-1 to TRBJ2-7, with TRBD1 matching 9 bases. Trimming cost V 0 bases and J 6 bases; bases outside gene matches: 4. The CDR3 is made up of 14 amino acids. The germline V gene encodes CDR1 SGHRS and CDR2 YFSETQ. The CDR3 bases are TGCGCCAGCAGCTTGGCACAGGGGGCAGGCGAGCAGTACTTC. Amino acid sequence: CASSLAQGAGEQYF. Full variable domain (outside the CDR3, taken from reference TRBV5-1 and TRBJ2-7): KAGVTQTPRYLIKTRGQQVTLSCSPISGHRSVSWYQQTPGQGLQFLFEYFSETQRNKGNFPGRFSGRQFSNSRSEMNVSTLELGDSALYLCASSLAQGAGEQYFGPGTRLTVT.

This clone was counted a few times. V usage is TRBV7-3 and J usage is TRBJ2-1; 12 bases fit TRBD2. This CDR3 is built from 17 residues. Germline CDR1 is SGHTA and CDR2 is FQGTGA. Trimming cost V 4 bases and J 6 bases; bases outside gene matches: 10. In nucleotides, the CDR3 is TGTGCCAGCAGCTCCTCCCTAGCGGGGGGGGCCTTCAATGAGCAGTTCTTC. This gives the protein CASSSSLAGGAFNEQFF.

The rearrangement links TRBV30 to TRBJ2-3; a weak D match, TRBD1 (5 bases). CDR1 and CDR2 from the germline V gene are GTSNPN and SVGIG (reference sequence). The CDR3 runs to 13 residues. V lost 3 bases and J lost 0, with 7 bases in between. CDR3 DNA: TGTGCCTGGAGACAGGCTAGCACAGATACGCAGTATTTT. Translated: CAWRQASTDTQYF.

The chain links TRBV27 to TRBJ2-1, with 7 bases matching TRBD1. CDR3 length: 13 amino acids. Trimming cost V 6 bases and J 12 bases; bases outside gene matches: 11. The germline gives CDR1 MNHEY, CDR2 SMNVEV (reference sequence). This chain's CDR3 is CASRTGFGLVQFF. CDR3 bases: TGTGCCAGCAGGACAGGGTTTGGGTTAGTGCAGTTCTTC.